Below, 10 T cell receptor beta chains from the same sample are listed, as sequenced in a study of cytomegalovirus exposure and HLA in healthy donors (dated by TCRdb to about 2017). Receptors were amplified or captured by the immunoSEQ multiplex PCR assay. A mixture of 60 forward primers for TCR Vbeta segments and 13 reverse primers for TCR Jbeta segments was used in the multiplex PCR. This immuneACCESS table, as held by TCRdb, lists in-frame sequences with V and J called but not all clones. Of the missing ones, under half trace to an unresolved V gene in checked studies; the others have no known cause. Across this sample there are 90,000 to 120,000 clones, with roughly 87% seen only once. Roughly 2.7% of the sample is held by the ten biggest clonotypes. The sample was PBMCs. Source of these receptors: a man aged 25-45 years in good health and CMV-seropositive.

This chain connects TRBV18 to TRBJ2-7, with a tentative D call TRBD2 (7 bases). The CDR3 is 15 amino acids. The germline gives CDR1 KGHSH, CDR2 LQKENI. V was trimmed by 3 bases and J by 5 bases, leaving 17 bases between them. The CDR3 protein is CASSPTGGAGNEQYF. CDR3 coding DNA: TGTGCCAGCTCACCGACGGGGGGCGCTGGGAACGAGCAGTACTTC.

To note about this clone: The junction differs from germline at one of its ends, possibly a read error. This chain links TRBV27 with TRBJ1-2; 7 bases align to TRBD1. Looked up from germline, CDR1 is MNHEY and CDR2 is SMNVEV (reference sequence). The length of the CDR3 is 15 residues. In DNA, the CDR3 is TGTGCCAGCAGTGTATCTGGGACAGCCTTTTATGGCTACACCTTC. Protein: CASSVSGTAFYGYTF.

The rearrangement joins TRBV5-4 to TRBJ2-5; 7 bases are a match to TRBD1. Germline loops: CDR1 SGHNT, CDR2 YYREEE (reference sequence). The CDR3 contains 14 residues. Trimming cost V 2 bases and J 4 bases; bases outside gene matches: 5. The CDR3 region has the DNA TGTGCCAGCAGCTTCGACCCAGGGGGAGAGACCCAGTACTTC. This sequence encodes CASSFDPGGETQYF. Filled out from reference TRBV5-4 and TRBJ2-5, the complete variable domain reads ETGVTQSPTHLIKTRGQQVTLRCSSQSGHNTVSWYQQALGQGPQFIFQYYREEENGRGNFPPRFSGLQFPNYSSELNVNALELDDSALYLCASSFDPGGETQYFGPGTRLLVL.

This clone appeared a single time. V usage is TRBV6-5 and J usage is TRBJ1-5; D might be TRBD1 (5 bases). The CDR3 has 13 residues. V was cut by 10 bases and J by 0 bases, with 10 bases left in between. Germline-derived CDR1 and CDR2 are MNHEY and SVGAGI. As DNA, the CDR3 is TGTGCCACTTCAAGGGGTAGCAATCAGCCCCAGCATTTT. As protein: CATSRGSNQPQHF.

This clone was seen a handful of times. The chain combines TRBV9 with TRBJ1-2, with D perhaps matching TRBD1 (5 bases). The CDR3 has 15 amino acids. Per germline, CDR1 SGDLS and CDR2 YYNGEE. V shed 4 bases and J shed 3 bases, with 16 bases lying between them. For the CDR3, the DNA is TGTGCCAGCAGCACCTCAACCCGGGGGGACTATGGCTACACCTTC. Amino acid sequence: CASSTSTRGDYGYTF.

This rearrangement joins TRBV7-9 to TRBJ1-1; D is undetermined. V dropped 3 bases and J dropped 1 base, with 12 bases sitting between them. CDR3 length: 15 amino acids. Germline CDR1 reads SEHNR; CDR2 reads FQNEAQ (reference sequence). CDR3 DNA sequence: TGTGCCAGCAGCTTCGGACTTCGGGGGAACACTGAAGCTTTCTTT. Encoded protein: CASSFGLRGNTEAFF.

The chain uses TRBV5-6 and TRBJ1-2, with 7 positions matching TRBD1. The CDR3 covers 13 residues. Germline CDR1 SGHDT, CDR2 YYEEEE. V was pared by 1 base and J by 6 bases, with 3 bases of the junction left unmatched. The CDR3 DNA sequence: TGTGCCAGCAGCTTGCGACAGGGCAATGGCTACACCTTC. Its protein product is CASSLRQGNGYTF.

V usage is TRBV14 and J usage is TRBJ1-1; tentative D call: TRBD1 (5 bases). The CDR3 has 13 residues. The V end lost 6 bases, the J end lost 8 bases, and 16 bases lay between the germline ends. Germline V lookup: CDR1 SGHDN, CDR2 FVKESK. The CDR3 DNA reads TGTGCCAGCAGGCCTTCGGGGGGATCCGAAGCTTTCTTT. Translating gives CASRPSGGSEAFF. The whole variable domain, filled in from reference TRBV14 and TRBJ1-1, reads EAGVTQFPSHSVIEKGQTVTLRCDPISGHDNLYWYRRVMGKEIKFLLHFVKESKQDESGMPNNRFLAERTGGTYSTLKVQPAELEDSGVYFCASRPSGGSEAFFGQGTRLTVV.

This chain uses TRBV5-5 with TRBJ2-4; D gene uncertain. The V gene's germline CDR1 is SGHKS and CDR2 YYEKEE (reference sequence). V was pared by 0 bases and J by 3 bases, with 7 bases between. The CDR3 is 14 amino acids. The DNA of the CDR3 is TGTGCCAGCAGCTTGGAGTTCGGCAAAAACATTCAGTACTTC. Residues: CASSLEFGKNIQYF.

J is TRBJ2-4 and V is TRBV27; a weak D match, TRBD1 (5 bases). Trimming pared 1 base from V and 7 bases from J, leaving 14 bases between. The CDR3 runs 15 residues. The germline V gene has CDR1 MNHEY and CDR2 SMNVEV (reference sequence). CDR3 DNA sequence: TGTGCCAGCAGTTTATGGGGCAGCCGAGAGAACATTCAGTACTTC. Amino acids: CASSLWGSRENIQYF.